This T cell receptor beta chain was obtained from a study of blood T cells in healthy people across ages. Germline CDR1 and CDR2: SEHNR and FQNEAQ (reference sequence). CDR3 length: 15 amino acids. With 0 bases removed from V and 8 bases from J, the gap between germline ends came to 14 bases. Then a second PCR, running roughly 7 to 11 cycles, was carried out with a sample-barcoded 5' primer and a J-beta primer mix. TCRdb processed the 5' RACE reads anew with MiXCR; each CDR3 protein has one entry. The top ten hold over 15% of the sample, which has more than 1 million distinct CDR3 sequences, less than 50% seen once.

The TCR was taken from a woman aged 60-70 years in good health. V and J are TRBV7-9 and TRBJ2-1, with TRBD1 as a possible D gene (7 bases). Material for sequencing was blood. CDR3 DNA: TGTGCCAGCAGCTTAGCCCGACAGGGAGGCGATGAGCAGTTCTTC. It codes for CASSLARQGGDEQFF.